This is a list of T cell receptor beta chains from one sample in a study of blood T cell repertoires in COVID-19. The method was immunoSEQ multiplex PCR; TCRdb's version includes in-frame clones alone and lacks a portion of them. The sample shows 150,000 to 200,000 clones, about 89% of them seen only once. Source material: PBMCs or T cells enriched from blood (not recorded which). These receptors originate from a woman under 30 who had recovered from COVID-19. The CDR3 runs from the conserved cysteine through the conserved F or W. The D gene is left open where the match is weak. A clone size is listed for some rows: how often the clone was seen (once, few, many), or a class if it is expanded.

D: .
J: TRBJ2-3
V: TRBV4-3
size: .
CDR3: CASSPRTGRKDTQYF
DNA: TGCGCCAGCAGCCCTAGGACTGGCCGCAAAGATACGCAGTATTTT

D: TRBD1
J: TRBJ2-2
V: TRBV11-3
size: .
CDR3: CASSPYRGTGELFF
DNA: TGTGCCAGCAGCCCTTACAGGGGGACCGGGGAGCTGTTTTTT

D: .
J: TRBJ2-7
V: TRBV27
size: .
CDR3: CASSPFGQGNYEQYF
DNA: TGTGCCAGCAGCCCCTTTGGTCAGGGTAATTACGAGCAGTACTTC

D: .
J: TRBJ1-5
V: TRBV7-2
size: .
CDR3: CASSSLRSQPQHF
DNA: TGTGCCAGCAGCTCCTTGAGGTCTCAGCCCCAGCATTTT

D: TRBD2
J: TRBJ2-5
V: TRBV2
size: .
CDR3: CASSEGFSGRRETQYF
DNA: TGTGCCAGCAGTGAAGGGTTTAGCGGGAGACGTGAGACCCAGTACTTC

D: TRBD2
J: TRBJ2-1
V: TRBV6-2/TRBV6-3
size: .
CDR3: CASSRLAGDLNEQFF
DNA: TGTGCCAGCAGCCGTCTAGCGGGAGATCTAAATGAGCAGTTCTTC

D: .
J: TRBJ2-7
V: TRBV29-1
size: .
CDR3: CSVERSGLHEQYF
DNA: TGCAGCGTTGAAAGGTCAGGGCTCCACGAGCAGTACTTC

D: .
J: TRBJ2-5
V: TRBV7-7
size: .
CDR3: CASSLEGLGKTQYF
DNA: TGTGCTAGCAGCTTAGAAGGGCTCGGGAAGACCCAGTACTTC

D: TRBD1
J: TRBJ1-6
V: TRBV7-8
size: few
CDR3: CASRIRTGTDSPLHF
DNA: TGTGCCAGCAGAATTCGAACCGGGACAGATTCACCCCTCCACTTT

D: TRBD1
J: TRBJ1-1
V: TRBV4-1
size: .
CDR3: CASSQPRTGNTEAFF
DNA: TGCGCCAGCAGCCAACCCAGGACAGGGAACACTGAAGCTTTCTTT

D: .
J: TRBJ2-2
V: TRBV18
size: .
CDR3: CASSPLDRSFTGELFF
DNA: TGTGCCAGCTCACCACTGGACAGATCGTTCACCGGGGAGCTGTTTTTT

D: .
J: TRBJ1-2
V: TRBV2
size: .
CDR3: CASRAGQNYGYTF
DNA: TGTGCCAGCAGGGCCGGACAGAACTATGGCTACACCTTC

D: .
J: TRBJ2-5
V: TRBV28
size: .
CDR3: CASSAQRVIQETQYF
DNA: TGTGCCAGCAGCGCCCAGCGCGTTATCCAAGAGACCCAGTACTTC

D: .
J: TRBJ2-1
V: TRBV6-5
size: .
CDR3: CASSYARPTYNEQFF
DNA: TGTGCCAGCAGTTACGCCAGGCCCACATACAATGAGCAGTTCTTC

D: .
J: TRBJ1-2
V: TRBV20-1
size: .
CDR3: CRPGHRVENTF
DNA: TGCAGACCGGGACACCGCGTAGAAAACACCTTC

D: .
J: TRBJ1-4
V: TRBV3-1/TRBV3-2
size: .
CDR3: CASSQGGLGEKLFF
DNA: TGTGCCAGCAGCCAAGGGGGCTTAGGTGAAAAACTGTTTTTT

D: TRBD2
J: TRBJ2-7
V: TRBV7-9
size: .
CDR3: CASSLGGLSGNYEQYF
DNA: TGTGCCAGCAGCTTAGGGGGTCTTAGCGGGAACTACGAGCAGTACTTC

D: TRBD2
J: TRBJ2-1
V: TRBV25-1
size: .
CDR3: CASSFSGRGDEQFF
DNA: TGTGCCAGCAGCTTTAGCGGGAGGGGGGATGAGCAGTTCTTC

D: .
J: TRBJ1-2
V: TRBV27
size: once
CDR3: CASSLWRNYGYTF
DNA: TGTGCCAGCAGTTTATGGCGGAACTATGGCTACACCTTC

D: TRBD2
J: TRBJ2-5
V: TRBV28
size: .
CDR3: CASSRGLNQETQYF
DNA: TGTGCCAGCAGTAGGGGACTAAACCAAGAGACCCAGTACTTC

D: TRBD1
J: TRBJ1-1
V: TRBV7-9
size: .
CDR3: CASSLGQGNTEAFF
DNA: TGTGCCAGCAGCTTAGGACAGGGGAACACTGAAGCTTTCTTT

D: .
J: TRBJ2-7
V: TRBV11-2
size: .
CDR3: CASTAVSDNEQYF
DNA: TGTGCCAGCACCGCGGTATCGGACAACGAGCAGTACTTC

D: TRBD2
J: TRBJ2-1
V: TRBV4-1
size: .
CDR3: CASSLLTSGIYNEQFF
DNA: TGCGCCAGCAGCCTCCTGACTAGCGGGATATACAATGAGCAGTTCTTC

D: .
J: TRBJ1-1
V: TRBV5-1
size: .
CDR3: CASSLGLWNTEAFF
DNA: TGCGCCAGCAGCTTGGGACTGTGGAACACTGAAGCTTTCTTT

D: TRBD1
J: TRBJ1-2
V: TRBV5-1
size: .
CDR3: CASSAWTGGNNYGYTF
DNA: TGCGCCAGCAGCGCCTGGACAGGGGGCAATAACTATGGCTACACCTTC

D: TRBD2
J: TRBJ2-5
V: TRBV4-1
size: .
CDR3: CASSQVPPLAGGKETQYF
DNA: TGCGCCAGCAGCCAAGTGCCCCCCCTAGCGGGAGGGAAGGAGACCCAGTACTTC